This T cell receptor beta chain is drawn from a study of T cell responses to AZD1222 COVID-19 vaccine. Study outcomes and limitations: Rises in breadth and depth of Spike-specific TCRs came after two AZD1222 doses. No repertoire was sampled before or during the peak T cell response, only after it.

TCRdb's table, derived via immunoSEQ multiplex PCR, lists solely in-frame clones and lacks some. Here the sample spans around 100,000 clones, approximately 96% being singletons. Turning to this clone: Its antigen is not known.

Germline lookup yields CDR1 MDHEN and CDR2 SYDVKM. V lost 5 bases, J lost 0 bases, and 8 bases lay in between. The CDR3 length is 13 residues. The input for sequencing was peripheral blood, taken on day 0 of AZD1222 vaccination. This receptor was taken from an adult in good health. The chain couples TRBV28 to TRBJ2-7, with D tentatively TRBD2 (5 bases). The CDR3 region is CASSRTPSYEQYF. The CDR3, as DNA: TGTGCCAGCAGTAGGACTCCCTCCTACGAGCAGTACTTC. Variable domain in full (rest from reference TRBV28 and TRBJ2-7): DVKVTQSSRYLVKRTGEKVFLECVQDMDHENMFWYRQDPGLGLRLIYFSYDVKMKEKGDIPEGYSVSREKKERFSLILESASTNQTSMYLCASSRTPSYEQYFGPGTRLTVT.